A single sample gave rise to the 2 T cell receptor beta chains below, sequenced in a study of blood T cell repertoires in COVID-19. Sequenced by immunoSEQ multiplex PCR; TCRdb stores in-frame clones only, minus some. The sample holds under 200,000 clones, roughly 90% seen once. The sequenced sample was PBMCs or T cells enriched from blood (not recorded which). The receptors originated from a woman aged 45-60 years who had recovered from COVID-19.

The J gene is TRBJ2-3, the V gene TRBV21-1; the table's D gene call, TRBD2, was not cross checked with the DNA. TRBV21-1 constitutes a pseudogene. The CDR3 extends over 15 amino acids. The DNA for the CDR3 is TGTGCCAGCAGCCCGGGAGGGGCGTATGAAGATACGCAGTATTTT. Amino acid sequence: CASSPGGAYEDTQYF.

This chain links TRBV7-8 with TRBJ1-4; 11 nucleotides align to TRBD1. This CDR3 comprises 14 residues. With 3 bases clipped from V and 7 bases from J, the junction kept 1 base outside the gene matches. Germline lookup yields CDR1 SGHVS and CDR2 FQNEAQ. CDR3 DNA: TGTGCCAGCAGCTTGGGACAGGGGGGTGAAAAACTGTTTTTT. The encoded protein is CASSLGQGGEKLFF.